Following are 9 T cell receptor beta chains from one sample sequenced in a study of blood T cell repertoires in COVID-19 (dated by TCRdb to between 2020 and 2021). The library was obtained by the immunoSEQ multiplex PCR assay. This is the immuneACCESS table as TCRdb keeps it, with only in-frame sequences that have V and J called. A part of the clones is gone; compared with another copy, unresolved V genes explain less than half, and the rest is unexplained. This sample lists approximately 300,000 clones; 75% to 95% were detected once. The top ten clonotypes cover more than 6% of the sample. Sample: peripheral blood. Receptor source: a woman aged 25 to 45 with COVID-19, enrolled during active disease.

This chain links TRBV6-2 or TRBV6-3 with TRBJ2-7, with 14 bases fitting TRBD2. The V gene end was trimmed by 6 bases and the J gene end by 2 bases; junction bases not matched to a gene: 12. The CDR3 contains 18 residues. Germline V gene data show CDR1 as MNHEY and CDR2 as SVGEGT. CDR3 sequence (DNA): TGTGCCAGCAGCCCCGGGACTAGCGGGAGAGGGAACACCTACGAGCAGTACTTC. This codes for CASSPGTSGRGNTYEQYF.

The chain uses TRBV5-6 and TRBJ1-5; D may be TRBD1 (6 bases). The CDR3 contains 14 residues. The germline V gene has CDR1 SGHDT and CDR2 YYEEEE. Trimming shortened V by 3 bases and J by 3 bases, and 10 bases separated the two germline ends. The chain's CDR3 is CASSSGHFNQPQHF. The CDR3 region has the DNA TGTGCCAGCAGCTCGGGACACTTCAATCAGCCCCAGCATTTT. Full variable domain (rest looked up from reference TRBV5-6 and TRBJ1-5): DAGVTQSPTHLIKTRGQQVTLRCSPKSGHDTVSWYQQALGQGPQFIFQYYEEEERQRGNFPDRFSGHQFPNYSSELNVNALLLGDSALYLCASSSGHFNQPQHFGDGTRLSIL.

The rearrangement uses TRBV6-7 and TRBJ2-7; no clear D. TRBV6-7 is classed as an ORF, of uncertain function. V was cut by 5 bases and J by 2 bases, with 10 bases left in between. The CDR3 sequence is 13 residues long. For the CDR3, the DNA is TGTGCCAGCAGTCATAACAGTACCTACGAGCAGTACTTC. Protein: CASSHNSTYEQYF.

The chain employs TRBV7-2 and TRBJ1-5, with 9 nucleotides matching TRBD1. This CDR3 contains 17 residues. J was trimmed by 6 bases and V by 1 base; bases with no gene match: 10. Germline-derived CDR1 and CDR2 are SGHTA and FQGNSA. CDR3 nucleotide sequence: TGTGCCAGCAGCTTAGGGCCAGCCGGGACAGGGTTTCAGCCCCAGCATTTT. Protein: CASSLGPAGTGFQPQHF.

The rearrangement uses TRBV19 and TRBJ2-1; the D gene is possibly TRBD2 (5 bases). Between the trimmed V and J ends, which lost 4 bases and 3 bases, there was a span of 10 bases. The CDR3 is 14 amino acids. CDR1 is LNHDA, CDR2 SQIVND, per germline (reference sequence). The CDR3 DNA reads TGTGCCAGTAGTAGAGACTATCTCTACAATGAGCAGTTCTTC. This sequence encodes CASSRDYLYNEQFF.

The gene calls are TRBV2 and TRBJ1-5; 7 nucleotides align to TRBD1. The germline V gene encodes CDR1 SNHLY and CDR2 FYNNEI. J was trimmed by 0 bases and V by 6 bases; bases with no gene match: 5. The CDR3 runs to 15 residues. The CDR3 here is CASRETGSSNQPQHF. The CDR3 DNA sequence: TGTGCCAGCAGGGAGACAGGGTCTAGCAATCAGCCCCAGCATTTT.

V and J are TRBV19 and TRBJ1-4; D uncertain. The germline V gene has CDR1 LNHDA and CDR2 SQIVND (reference sequence). The CDR3 length is 14 residues. The V gene lost 7 bases and the J gene lost 5 bases, with 14 bases spanning the gap. The CDR3 nucleotides read TGTGCCAGTAAAGCCCAGCGAGGGAATGAAAAACTGTTTTTT. Translated: CASKAQRGNEKLFF.

This clone appeared a single time. The rearrangement joins TRBV5-1 to TRBJ1-2; a possible D gene is TRBD1 (5 bases). The CDR3 covers 16 residues. Trimming shortened V by 4 bases and J by 3 bases, and 19 bases separated the two germline ends. Germline loops: CDR1 SGHRS, CDR2 YFSETQ. CDR3 protein: CASSGGWRGQDYGYTF. In DNA form, the CDR3 reads TGCGCCAGCAGCGGGGGGTGGCGGGGCCAGGACTATGGCTACACCTTC.

The genes are TRBV24-1 and TRBJ2-7, with D possibly being TRBD2 (7 bases). The CDR3 loop spans 17 amino acids. Trimming removed 4 bases from V and 4 bases from J, with 22 bases in between. The germline V gene has CDR1 KGHDR and CDR2 SFDVKD. Here the CDR3 DNA reads TGTGCCACCAGTGACGGGGATTTGGGGGGGCGCGGGTACGAGCAGTACTTC. It yields the protein CATSDGDLGGRGYEQYF.